What follows is one T cell receptor beta chain and its context. Being one base from a much bigger clone, this may be a read error. This same CDR3 is encoded by further DNA sequences in the sample. The sample belongs to a study of cytotoxic CD8 clonotypes in ibrutinib-treated CLL. The CDR3 runs to 16 residues. Germline V gene data show CDR1 as SGHVS and CDR2 as FQNEAQ. With 1 base removed from V and 8 bases from J, the gap between germline ends came to 20 bases. Sequencing was performed with immunoSEQ multiplex PCR; in TCRdb, only in-frame clones are kept and a portion is missing. The repertoire has approximately 84,000 clones, 70% to 80% of them found once; the top ten carry about 4.8%.

This specimen was PBMCs, taken after 12 months of ibrutinib treatment. The chain employs TRBV7-8 and TRBJ1-2; possible D gene TRBD1, 5 bases. This TCR came from a human donor with chronic lymphocytic leukemia. DNA for the CDR3: TGTGCCAGCAGCTTAGGGGTCGGGGGACTCCTCTACGGCTACACCTTC. It is translated as CASSLGVGGLLYGYTF. Supplemented by reference TRBV7-8 and TRBJ1-2, the full variable domain reads GAGVSQSPRYKVAKRGQDVALRCDPISGHVSLFWYQQALGQGPEFLTYFQNEAQLDKSGLPSDRFFAERPEGSVSTLKIQRTQQEDSAVYLCASSLGVGGLLYGYTFGSGTRLTVV.